The present entry profiles one T cell receptor beta chain with its context. Its antigen remains unknown. V was pared by 3 bases and J by 4 bases, with 10 bases between. CDR1 KGHSH and CDR2 LQKENI come from the germline V gene. This CDR3 contains 14 residues. This entry is derived from a study of CD4 T cells in relation to SARS-CoV-2 and coronaviruses. Study-level results: No crossreactivity against non-spike viral proteins was tested here. Compared with monoreactive clones, crossreactive clones showed significantly weaker SARS-CoV-2 expansion.

The unexposed donors gave CD4+ T cells in about 2011-2018, prior to COVID-19. Isolation of CD4+ T cells took place after less than 13 days in culture. Sequencing used immunoSEQ multiplex PCR; TCRdb keeps in-frame clones, though not all of them. The table includes some 20,000 clones, around four fifths detected once. The chain recombines TRBV18 with TRBJ2-1; TRBD1 might be the D (6 bases). This sequence originates from a human donor in good health. Sequences were obtained from CD4+ T cells from PBMCs, cultured in vitro. The CDR3 coding sequence is TGTGCCAGCTCACCGCGCCAGGGGTACAATGAGCAGTTCTTC. Its protein product is CASSPRQGYNEQFF.